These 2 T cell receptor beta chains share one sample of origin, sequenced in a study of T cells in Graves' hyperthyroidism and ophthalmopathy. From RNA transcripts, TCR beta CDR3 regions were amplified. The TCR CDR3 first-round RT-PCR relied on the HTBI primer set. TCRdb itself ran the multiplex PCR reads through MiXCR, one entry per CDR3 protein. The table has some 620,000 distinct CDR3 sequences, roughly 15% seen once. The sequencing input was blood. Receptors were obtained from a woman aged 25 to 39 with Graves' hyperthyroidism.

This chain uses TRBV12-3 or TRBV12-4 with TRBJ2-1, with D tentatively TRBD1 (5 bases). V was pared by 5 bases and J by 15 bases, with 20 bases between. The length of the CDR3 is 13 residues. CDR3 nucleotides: TGTGCCAGCAGTGCAGCAGGGCCACCGAGTCGGTTCTTC. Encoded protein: CASSAAGPPSRFF.

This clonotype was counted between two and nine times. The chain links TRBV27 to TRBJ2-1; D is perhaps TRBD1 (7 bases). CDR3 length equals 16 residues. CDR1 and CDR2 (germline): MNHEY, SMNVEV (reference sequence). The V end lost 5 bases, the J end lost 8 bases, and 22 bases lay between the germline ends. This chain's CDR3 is CASSPRTGGGTHEQFF. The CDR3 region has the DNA TGTGCCAGCAGTCCTCGGACAGGTGGCGGGACCCATGAGCAGTTCTTC.